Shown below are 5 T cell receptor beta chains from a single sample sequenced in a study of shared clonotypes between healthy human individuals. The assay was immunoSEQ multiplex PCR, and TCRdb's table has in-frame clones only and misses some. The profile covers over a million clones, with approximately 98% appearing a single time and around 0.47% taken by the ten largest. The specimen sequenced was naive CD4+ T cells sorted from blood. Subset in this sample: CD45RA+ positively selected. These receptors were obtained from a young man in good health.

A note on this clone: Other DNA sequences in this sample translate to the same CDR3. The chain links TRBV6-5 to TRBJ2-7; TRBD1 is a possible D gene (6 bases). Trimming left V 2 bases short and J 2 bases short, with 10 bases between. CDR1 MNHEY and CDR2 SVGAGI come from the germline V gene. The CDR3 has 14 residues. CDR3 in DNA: TGTGCCAGCAGTTACGGCGGACAGCCCTACGAGCAGTACTTC. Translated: CASSYGGQPYEQYF.

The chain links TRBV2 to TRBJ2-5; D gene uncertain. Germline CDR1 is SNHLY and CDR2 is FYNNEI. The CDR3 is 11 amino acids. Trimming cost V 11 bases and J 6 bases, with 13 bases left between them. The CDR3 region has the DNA TGTGCCTCTTGGGCAGGAAAGACCCAGTACTTC. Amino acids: CASWAGKTQYF.

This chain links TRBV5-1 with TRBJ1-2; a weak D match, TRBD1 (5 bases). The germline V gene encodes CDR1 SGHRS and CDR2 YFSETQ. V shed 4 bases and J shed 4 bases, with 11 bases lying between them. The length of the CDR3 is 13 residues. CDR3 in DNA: TGCGCCAGCAGCGCCGGGACGGCCTATGGCTACACCTTC. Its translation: CASSAGTAYGYTF.

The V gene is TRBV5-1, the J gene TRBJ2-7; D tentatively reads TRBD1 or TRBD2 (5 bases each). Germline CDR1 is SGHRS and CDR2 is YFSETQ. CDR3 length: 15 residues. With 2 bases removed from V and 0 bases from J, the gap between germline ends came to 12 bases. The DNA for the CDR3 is TGCGCCAGCAGCTTTCTGGGGACCCCCTCCTACGAGCAGTACTTC. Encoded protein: CASSFLGTPSYEQYF. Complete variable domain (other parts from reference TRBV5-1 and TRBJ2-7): KAGVTQTPRYLIKTRGQQVTLSCSPISGHRSVSWYQQTPGQGLQFLFEYFSETQRNKGNFPGRFSGRQFSNSRSEMNVSTLELGDSALYLCASSFLGTPSYEQYFGPGTRLTVT.

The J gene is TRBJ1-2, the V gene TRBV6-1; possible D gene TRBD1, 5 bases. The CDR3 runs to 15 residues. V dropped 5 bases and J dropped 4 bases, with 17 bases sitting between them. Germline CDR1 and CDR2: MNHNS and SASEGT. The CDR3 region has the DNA TGTGCCAGCAGTCCCTACCCCACAGGAGGCTATGGCTACACCTTC. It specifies CASSPYPTGGYGYTF.